A single sample is the source of the 32 T cell receptor beta chains below, sequenced in a study of T cell changes during pregnancy in multiple sclerosis. Here immunoSEQ multiplex PCR was the method, and the copy in TCRdb shows in-frame clones only, minus some. Counted here are some 38,000 clones, 90% occurring once; the ten biggest clones make up more than 0.55%. Specimen: CD4+ T cells from peripheral blood mononuclear cells, collected in the second trimester of pregnancy. These receptors were taken from a female donor with multiple sclerosis, enrolled in a pregnancy study.

The CDR3 loop is CATSRDRAGELFF. CDR3 nucleotides: TGTGCCACCAGCAGAGATCGAGCCGGGGAGCTGTTTTTT. This sequence joins TRBV15 and TRBJ2-2; D unresolved. The CDR3 length is 13 residues. V was shortened by 0 bases and J by 6 bases, with 5 bases between the two germline ends. Germline V lookup: CDR1 LNHNV, CDR2 YYDKDF (reference sequence).

The chain has TRBV7-2 and TRBJ2-2; perhaps TRBD2 as D (6 bases). The germline V gene encodes CDR1 SGHTA and CDR2 FQGNSA. Trimming stripped 0 bases from V and 5 bases from J, with 16 bases between. The CDR3 runs 17 residues. The CDR3, as DNA: TGTGCCAGCAGCTTAGCCCCGATTCCTCGGGGGACCGGGGAGCTGTTTTTT. Translation: CASSLAPIPRGTGELFF.

This clone was detected only once. J is TRBJ1-1 and V is TRBV14, with a tentative D call TRBD1 (6 bases). The CDR3 has 14 residues. The V and J ends lost 6 bases and 10 bases respectively, with 21 bases between them. Per germline, CDR1 SGHDN and CDR2 FVKESK. CDR3 amino acids: CASSPTNSGTTAFF. For the CDR3, the DNA is TGTGCCAGCAGTCCGACGAATTCGGGGACAACAGCTTTCTTT.

The chain couples TRBV4-2 to TRBJ2-2, with 7 bases fitting TRBD2. The germline CDR1 and CDR2 sequences are LGHNA and YNFKEQ. V lost 4 bases to trimming and J lost 3 bases; unmatched junction nucleotides: 11. There are 17 residues in the CDR3. CDR3 in amino acids: CASSRVSGTTYTGELFF. The CDR3 DNA reads TGTGCCAGCAGCCGGGTTTCCGGGACTACTTACACCGGGGAGCTGTTTTTT.

The gene calls are TRBV18 and TRBJ2-2; D gene ambiguous. Germline values: CDR1 KGHSH, CDR2 LQKENI. The CDR3 consists of 14 residues. The V and J ends lost 3 bases and 5 bases respectively, with 10 bases between them. The CDR3, as DNA: TGTGCCAGCTCACCGTCACTGCGGACCGGGGAGCTGTTTTTT. Its translation is CASSPSLRTGELFF.

The chain employs TRBV4-3 and TRBJ2-7; 7 positions agree with TRBD2. The germline V gene has CDR1 LGHNA and CDR2 YSLEER. The junction had 13 bases not matched to a gene; V was cut back by 1 base and J by 4 bases. This CDR3 is 17 amino acids long. CDR3 in amino acids: CASSQVRAGSRMYEQYF. CDR3 bases: TGCGCCAGCAGCCAAGTTCGAGCGGGAAGCAGAATGTACGAGCAGTACTTC.

The chain is built from TRBV28 and TRBJ2-7; D might be TRBD1 (6 bases). V was pared by 2 bases and J by 4 bases, with 12 bases between. Germline V CDR1 and CDR2: MDHEN, SYDVKM. This CDR3 contains 14 residues. In DNA, the CDR3 is TGTGCCAGCAGTTTACCAGAGGGGGTTTACGAGCAGTACTTC. It codes for CASSLPEGVYEQYF. Together with reference TRBV28 and TRBJ2-7, the CDR3 gives the full variable domain: DVKVTQSSRYLVKRTGEKVFLECVQDMDHENMFWYRQDPGLGLRLIYFSYDVKMKEKGDIPEGYSVSREKKERFSLILESASTNQTSMYLCASSLPEGVYEQYFGPGTRLTVT.

The V and J genes are TRBV13 and TRBJ2-7; weak D call: TRBD2 (5 bases). The V and J ends lost 0 bases and 0 bases respectively, with 15 bases between them. This CDR3 has 17 amino acids. Germline V gene lookup returns CDR1 PRHDT and CDR2 FYEKMQ (reference sequence). This CDR3 is CASSLGPEVGSSYEQYF. In DNA form, the CDR3 reads TGTGCCAGCAGCTTAGGCCCGGAGGTGGGGAGCTCCTACGAGCAGTACTTC. The whole variable domain, remainder taken from reference TRBV13 and TRBJ2-7, is AAGVIQSPRHLIKEKRETATLKCYPIPRHDTVYWYQQGPGQDPQFLISFYEKMQSDKGSIPDRFSAQQFSDYHSELNMSSLELGDSALYFCASSLGPEVGSSYEQYFGPGTRLTVT.

This clone was observed a few times. The genes are TRBV9 and TRBJ1-4; 9 positions agree with TRBD1. The germline gives CDR1 SGDLS, CDR2 YYNGEE. V lost 0 bases to trimming and J lost 3 bases; unmatched junction nucleotides: 0. There are 15 residues in the CDR3. The CDR3 nucleotides are TGTGCCAGCAGCGTAGGGGACAGGGCTAATGAAAAACTGTTTTTT. Residues: CASSVGDRANEKLFF.

The chain is built from TRBV29-1 and TRBJ2-2; maybe TRBD2 (6 bases). The germline V gene encodes CDR1 SQVTM and CDR2 ANQGSEA. The CDR3 has 13 residues. V was clipped by 8 bases and J by 5 bases, with 15 bases between them. CDR3 amino acids: CSPPEGTTGELFF. For the CDR3, the DNA is TGCAGCCCCCCCGAGGGGACTACCGGGGAGCTGTTTTTT.

This chain uses TRBV7-9 with TRBJ2-5, with unresolved D. The length of the CDR3 is 12 residues. Trimming removed 3 bases from V and 5 bases from J, with 7 bases in between. Germline V lookup: CDR1 SEHNR, CDR2 FQNEAQ (reference sequence). In DNA, the CDR3 is TGTGCCAGCAGCTTCAGTGTGGAGACCCAGTACTTC. Translated, it gives CASSFSVETQYF. Complete variable domain (other parts from reference TRBV7-9 and TRBJ2-5): DTGVSQNPRHKITKRGQNVTFRCDPISEHNRLYWYRQTLGQGPEFLTYFQNEAQLEKSRLLSDRFSAERPKGSFSTLEIQRTEQGDSAMYLCASSFSVETQYFGPGTRLLVL.

This sequence joins TRBV29-1 and TRBJ1-2; weak D call: TRBD1 (5 bases). The ends were cut back, 7 bases at V and 4 bases at J, with 13 bases in the middle. The germline V gene encodes CDR1 SQVTM and CDR2 ANQGSEA. The CDR3 is 12 amino acids. CDR3 residues: CSAVRQSYGYTF. CDR3 DNA: TGCAGCGCGGTTCGACAGTCCTATGGCTACACCTTC. The whole variable domain, filled in from reference TRBV29-1 and TRBJ1-2, reads SAVISQKPSRDICQRGTSLTIQCQVDSQVTMMFWYRQQPGQSLTLIATANQGSEATYESGFVIDKFPISRPNLTFSTLTVSNMSPEDSSIYLCSAVRQSYGYTFGSGTRLTVV.

The CDR3: CSVAQSRGQNTEAFF. In nucleotides, the CDR3 is TGCAGCGTCGCGCAGTCCAGGGGGCAGAACACTGAAGCTTTCTTT. The J gene is TRBJ1-1, the V gene TRBV29-1; TRBD1 matches at 8 bases. V gave up 6 bases and J gave up 1 base; unmatched junction bases: 10. The CDR3 runs to 15 residues. Germline lookup yields CDR1 SQVTM and CDR2 ANQGSEA.

This chain links TRBV7-8 with TRBJ2-1; maybe TRBD1 (5 bases). Germline V gene data show CDR1 as SGHVS and CDR2 as FQNEAQ. The V gene lost 5 bases and the J gene lost 4 bases, with 9 bases spanning the gap. This CDR3 is built from 13 residues. Written as DNA, the CDR3 is TGTGCCAGCAGCGTACAGGTGTACAATGAGCAGTTCTTC. Translating gives CASSVQVYNEQFF.

The rearrangement links TRBV29-1 to TRBJ2-1; 9 positions agree with TRBD1. Trimming cost V 3 bases and J 0 bases; bases outside gene matches: 12. The CDR3 runs 18 residues. CDR1 and CDR2 (germline): SQVTM, ANQGSEA. CDR3 region: CSVDFPPGTGSSYNEQFF. In nucleotides, the CDR3 is TGCAGCGTTGACTTCCCCCCCGGGACAGGGAGCTCCTACAATGAGCAGTTCTTC.

J is TRBJ2-7 and V is TRBV5-4; 8 bases fit TRBD1. The germline V gene has CDR1 SGHNT and CDR2 YYREEE (reference sequence). V was clipped by 2 bases and J by 3 bases; unmatched bases: 7. The CDR3 has 15 amino acids. DNA for the CDR3: TGTGCCAGCAGCTTAATATCCGGGACAGGCTACGAGCAGTACTTC. It is translated as CASSLISGTGYEQYF.

The J gene is TRBJ2-3, the V gene TRBV9; 11 nucleotides match TRBD2. V lost 0 bases and J lost 1; bases outside the gene matches: 19. This CDR3 contains 22 residues. CDR1 is SGDLS and CDR2 is YYNGEE in the germline V gene. The CDR3 here is CASSVGVGGLAVQRWGTDTQYF. The CDR3 region has the DNA TGTGCCAGCAGCGTAGGCGTTGGGGGACTAGCGGTACAAAGGTGGGGCACAGATACGCAGTATTTT.

The genes are TRBV7-2 and TRBJ2-2; maybe TRBD1 (5 bases). The V gene lost 8 bases and the J gene lost 3 bases, with 13 bases spanning the gap. The germline V gene has CDR1 SGHTA and CDR2 FQGNSA. CDR3 length: 14 amino acids. The chain's CDR3 is CASGTGLDTGELFF. The CDR3 DNA is TGTGCCAGCGGAACAGGTCTGGACACCGGGGAGCTGTTTTTT.

The chain couples TRBV30 to TRBJ2-7; D may be TRBD1 (6 bases). With 4 bases removed from V and 4 bases from J, the gap between germline ends came to 14 bases. The CDR3 totals 13 residues. Per the germline V gene, CDR1 is GTSNPN and CDR2 is SVGIG (reference sequence). CDR3 residues: CAWNSGARYEQYF. For the CDR3, the DNA is TGTGCCTGGAATTCAGGGGCTCGGTACGAGCAGTACTTC.

This chain uses TRBV6-4 with TRBJ2-7; the match to TRBD2 covers 11 bases. Germline CDR1 reads MRHNA; CDR2 reads SNTAGT. V dropped 5 bases and J dropped 2; count of bases not matched to a gene: 8. The CDR3 covers 16 residues. The CDR3 loop is CASSYWTSGPTYEQYF. CDR3 DNA sequence: TGTGCCAGCAGTTATTGGACTAGCGGGCCAACCTACGAGCAGTACTTC.

The genes are TRBV6-5 and TRBJ2-5, with TRBD2 matching over 8 bases. With 7 bases clipped from V and 5 bases from J, the junction kept 6 bases outside the gene matches. The CDR3 is made up of 13 amino acids. CDR1 and CDR2 from the germline V gene are MNHEY and SVGAGI. The CDR3 is CASTPGGRETQYF. As DNA, the CDR3 is TGTGCCAGCACCCCGGGCGGGAGGGAGACCCAGTACTTC.

This clone has only one observation. The chain employs TRBV4-3 and TRBJ1-4; 7 bases align to TRBD1. Germline V lookup: CDR1 LGHNA, CDR2 YSLEER. The CDR3 sequence is 15 residues long. Trimming took 1 base from V and 6 from J; bases not matched to a gene: 5. CDR3 DNA: TGCGCCAGCAGCCAAGGCGACAGGGAGTATGAAAAACTGTTTTTT. It encodes CASSQGDREYEKLFF.

This clone was detected once. The V call is TRBV9, the J call TRBJ1-3; possible D gene TRBD1, 5 bases. Germline V lookup: CDR1 SGDLS, CDR2 YYNGEE. Trimming removed 0 bases from V and 3 bases from J, with 13 bases in between. The CDR3 contains 16 residues. The chain's CDR3 is CASSVATTGDGNTIYF. The CDR3 nucleotides are TGTGCCAGCAGCGTAGCTACGACGGGGGATGGAAACACCATATATTTT.

The rearrangement joins TRBV5-4 to TRBJ2-5; a weak D match, TRBD2 (6 bases). Trimming left V 4 bases short and J 5 bases short, with 18 bases between. In germline, CDR1 is SGHNT, CDR2 YYREEE (reference sequence). The CDR3 covers 15 residues. The CDR3 nucleotides read TGTGCCAGCAGCGCGAGCCTAACTGGGGGGGAGACCCAGTACTTC. Translation: CASSASLTGGETQYF.

As DNA, the CDR3 is TGCGCCAGCAGCCAATTGCACGGGACTAGCTACGAGCAGTACTTC. As protein: CASSQLHGTSYEQYF. The V gene is TRBV4-3, the J gene TRBJ2-7; 8 positions match TRBD2. Trimming removed 2 bases from V and 3 bases from J; junction bases left unmatched: 6. CDR3 size: 15 residues. CDR1 is LGHNA, CDR2 YSLEER, per germline.

The V call is TRBV28, the J call TRBJ1-1, with 8 nucleotides matching TRBD1. Per germline, CDR1 MDHEN and CDR2 SYDVKM. J was trimmed by 0 bases and V by 3 bases; bases with no gene match: 9. CDR3 length: 17 amino acids. CDR3 loop: CASSLSGQVILNTEAFF. CDR3 nucleotide sequence: TGTGCCAGCAGTTTGTCGGGACAGGTTATCCTGAACACTGAAGCTTTCTTT.

The V and J genes are TRBV7-9 and TRBJ1-4; 9 bases align to TRBD1. V lost 5 bases, J lost 13 bases, and 8 bases stayed unmatched. The length of the CDR3 is 13 residues. The germline CDR1 and CDR2 sequences are SEHNR and FQNEAQ (reference sequence). The CDR3 sequence: CASSPGGQGGLFF. The CDR3 DNA reads TGTGCCAGCAGCCCAGGGGGACAGGGTGGACTGTTTTTT.

This sequence joins TRBV7-3 and TRBJ2-1; 13 nucleotides align to TRBD2. Germline trimming cut 5 bases from V and 8 bases from J; bases unmatched to any gene: 9. The CDR3 consists of 16 residues. Germline V gene data show CDR1 as SGHTA and CDR2 as FQGTGA. The CDR3 loop is CASSTRTSGRYDEQFF. In DNA form, the CDR3 reads TGTGCCAGCAGCACAAGGACTAGCGGGAGATACGATGAGCAGTTCTTC.

J is TRBJ2-7 and V is TRBV9; 10 nucleotides line up with TRBD2. Germline V gene lookup returns CDR1 SGDLS and CDR2 YYNGEE. CDR3 length equals 16 residues. The trim removed 4 bases at V and 0 bases at J, leaving 7 bases unmatched. In nucleotides, the CDR3 is TGTGCCAGCAGCCCCGGTCTAGCGGGAGTCTCCTACGAGCAGTACTTC. It yields the protein CASSPGLAGVSYEQYF.

The chain joins TRBV9 to TRBJ2-1; 9 bases match TRBD2. This CDR3 contains 17 residues. Trimming took 4 bases from V and 0 from J; bases not matched to a gene: 8. Germline V gene sequence: CDR1 SGDLS, CDR2 YYNGEE. Here the CDR3 reads CASSNPRGRGSYNEQFF. CDR3 bases: TGTGCCAGCAGCAACCCGCGCGGGAGGGGCTCCTACAATGAGCAGTTCTTC. The complete variable domain, with remaining parts taken from reference TRBV9 and TRBJ2-1, reads DSGVTQTPKHLITATGQRVTLRCSPRSGDLSVYWYQQSLDQGLQFLIQYYNGEERAKGNILERFSAQQFPDLHSELNLSSLELGDSALYFCASSNPRGRGSYNEQFFGPGTRLTVL.

This chain joins TRBV10-3 and TRBJ2-2; TRBD2 aligns across 7 bases. CDR3 length equals 15 residues. Germline assignment: CDR1 ENHRY and CDR2 SYGVKD. V shed 4 bases, J shed 4 bases, and the junction held 6 bases outside the gene matches. CDR3 sequence: CAISGGGSGTGELFF. In nucleotides, the CDR3 is TGTGCCATCAGTGGAGGCGGGAGTGGCACCGGGGAGCTGTTTTTT.

This CDR3 reads CASSMTGGAIINTEAFF. The CDR3, as DNA: TGTGCCAGTAGTATGACAGGGGGCGCGATAATAAACACTGAAGCTTTCTTT. This sequence joins TRBV19 and TRBJ1-1; 10 bases fit TRBD1. The V segment lost 3 bases and the J segment 2 bases; nucleotides outside the gene matches: 9. Germline loops: CDR1 LNHDA, CDR2 SQIVND (reference sequence). The CDR3 runs 17 residues.